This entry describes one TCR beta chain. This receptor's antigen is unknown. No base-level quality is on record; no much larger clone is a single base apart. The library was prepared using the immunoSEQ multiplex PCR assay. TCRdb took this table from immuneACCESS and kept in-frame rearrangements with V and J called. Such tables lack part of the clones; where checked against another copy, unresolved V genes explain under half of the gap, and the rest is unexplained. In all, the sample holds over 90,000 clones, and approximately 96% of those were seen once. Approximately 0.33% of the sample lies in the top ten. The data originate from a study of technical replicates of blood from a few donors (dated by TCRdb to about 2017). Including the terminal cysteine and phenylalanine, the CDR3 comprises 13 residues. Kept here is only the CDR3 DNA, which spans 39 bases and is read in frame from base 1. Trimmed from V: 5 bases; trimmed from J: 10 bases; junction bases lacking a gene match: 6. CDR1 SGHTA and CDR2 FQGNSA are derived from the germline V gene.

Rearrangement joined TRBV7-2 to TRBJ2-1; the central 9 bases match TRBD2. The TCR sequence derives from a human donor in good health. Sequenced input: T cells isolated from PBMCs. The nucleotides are TGTGCCAGCAGCCCTGGGACTAGCCGGGAGCAGTTCTTC. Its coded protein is CASSPGTSREQFF.